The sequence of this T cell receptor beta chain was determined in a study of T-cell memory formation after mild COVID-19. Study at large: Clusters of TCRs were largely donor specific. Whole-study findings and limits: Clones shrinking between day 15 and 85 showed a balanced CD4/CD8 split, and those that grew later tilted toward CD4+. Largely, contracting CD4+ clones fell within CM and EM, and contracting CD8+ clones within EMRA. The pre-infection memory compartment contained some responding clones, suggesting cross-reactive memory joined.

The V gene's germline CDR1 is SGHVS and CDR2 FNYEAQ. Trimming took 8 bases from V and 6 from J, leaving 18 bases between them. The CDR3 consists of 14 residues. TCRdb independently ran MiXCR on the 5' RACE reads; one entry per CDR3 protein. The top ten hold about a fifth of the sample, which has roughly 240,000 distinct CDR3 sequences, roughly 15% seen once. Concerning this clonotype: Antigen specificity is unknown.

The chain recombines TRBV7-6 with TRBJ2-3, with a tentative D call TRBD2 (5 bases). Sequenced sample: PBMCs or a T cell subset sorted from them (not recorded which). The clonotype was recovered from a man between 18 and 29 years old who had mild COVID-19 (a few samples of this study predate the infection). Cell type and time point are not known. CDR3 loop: CASSSREFGDTQYF. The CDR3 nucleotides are TGTGCCAGCTCCTCGAGGGAATTCGGCGATACGCAGTATTTT. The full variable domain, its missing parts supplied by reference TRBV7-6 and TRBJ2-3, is GAGVSQSPRYKVTKRGQDVALRCDPISGHVSLYWYRQALGQGPEFLTYFNYEAQQDKSGLPNDRFSAERPEGSISTLTIQRTEQRDSAMYRCASSSREFGDTQYFGPGTRLTVL.